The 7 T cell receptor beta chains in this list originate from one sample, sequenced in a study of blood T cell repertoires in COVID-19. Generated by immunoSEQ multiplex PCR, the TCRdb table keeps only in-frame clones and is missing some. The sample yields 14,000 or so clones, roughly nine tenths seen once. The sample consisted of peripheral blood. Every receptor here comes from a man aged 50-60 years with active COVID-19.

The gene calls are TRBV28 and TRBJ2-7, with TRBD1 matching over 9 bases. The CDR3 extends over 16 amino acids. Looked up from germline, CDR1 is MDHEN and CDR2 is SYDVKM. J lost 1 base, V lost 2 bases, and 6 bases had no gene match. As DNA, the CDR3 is TGTGCCAGCAGTTTACCTCGGGACAGGGTGTCCTACGAGCAGTACTTC. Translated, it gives CASSLPRDRVSYEQYF.

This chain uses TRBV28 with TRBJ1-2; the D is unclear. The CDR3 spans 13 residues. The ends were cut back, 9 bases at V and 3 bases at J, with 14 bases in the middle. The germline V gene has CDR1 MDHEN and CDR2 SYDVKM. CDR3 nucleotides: TGTGCCAGTAGGCAGGCTCCTCACTATGGCTACACCTTC. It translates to CASRQAPHYGYTF.

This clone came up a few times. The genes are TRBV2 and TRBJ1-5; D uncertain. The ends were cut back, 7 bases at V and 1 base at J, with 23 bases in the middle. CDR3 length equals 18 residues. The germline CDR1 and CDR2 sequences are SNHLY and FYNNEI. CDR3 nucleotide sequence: TGTGCCAGCACGCCCGAGGCAGCTAACTTTATCAGCAATCAGCCCCAGCATTTT. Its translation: CASTPEAANFISNQPQHF.

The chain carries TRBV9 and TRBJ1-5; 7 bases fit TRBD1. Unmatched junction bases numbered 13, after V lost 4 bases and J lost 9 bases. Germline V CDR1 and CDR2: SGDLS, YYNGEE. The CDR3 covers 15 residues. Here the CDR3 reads CASSPSGQDITPQHF. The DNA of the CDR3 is TGTGCCAGCAGCCCCTCCGGACAGGACATTACGCCCCAGCATTTT.

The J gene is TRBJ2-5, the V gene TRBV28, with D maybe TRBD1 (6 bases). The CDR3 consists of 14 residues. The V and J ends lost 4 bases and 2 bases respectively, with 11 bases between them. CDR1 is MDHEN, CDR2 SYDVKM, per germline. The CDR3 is CASSSIGGQETQYF. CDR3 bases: TGTGCCAGCAGTTCCATAGGGGGTCAAGAGACCCAGTACTTC.

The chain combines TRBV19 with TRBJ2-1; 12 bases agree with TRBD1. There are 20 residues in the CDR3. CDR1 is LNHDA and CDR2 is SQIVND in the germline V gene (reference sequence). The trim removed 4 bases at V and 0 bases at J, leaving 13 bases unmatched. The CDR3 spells CASSKFGDRGRDNSYNEQFF. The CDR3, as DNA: TGTGCCAGTAGTAAGTTTGGGGACAGGGGGCGAGACAACTCCTACAATGAGCAGTTCTTC.

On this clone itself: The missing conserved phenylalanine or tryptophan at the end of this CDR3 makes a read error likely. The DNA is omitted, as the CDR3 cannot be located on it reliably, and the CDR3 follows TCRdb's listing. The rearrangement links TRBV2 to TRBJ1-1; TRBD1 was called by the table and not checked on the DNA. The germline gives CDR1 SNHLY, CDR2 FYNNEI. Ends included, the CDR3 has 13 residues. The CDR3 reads CASSADRDRVPRG.